This T cell receptor (beta chain) was captured in a study of cytomegalovirus exposure and HLA in healthy donors. Overall study findings and caveats: Associated with HLA alleles at 0.05 false discovery rate in a later analysis were around 15,000 TCR beta sequences. The authors listed 150 or so TCR beta chains as cytomegalovirus-associated. The study found most TCR sequences rare, yet found some public TCRs in many donors.

With respect to this clone: What it binds is not known.

Researchers ran the PCR with 60 Vbeta and 13 Jbeta primers. The protocol was immunoSEQ multiplex PCR, while the TCRdb copy is restricted to in-frame clones and leaves out a portion. This sample has 200,000 to 250,000 clones, with over 75% found just once. V lost 7 bases to trimming and J lost 6 bases, with 10 bases between them. Germline V gives CDR1 MGHDK, CDR2 SYGVNS. The CDR3 totals 13 residues. Sequencing was carried out using PBMCs. The clonotype comes from a woman between 45 and 65 years old in good health and CMV-seropositive. The chain is built from TRBV25-1 and TRBJ1-6; D is possibly TRBD1 (5 bases). This CDR3 reads CASTDSRNSPLHF. In DNA, the CDR3 is TGTGCCAGCACCGACAGCCGTAATTCACCCCTCCACTTT.